What follows is one TCR beta chain and its context. The CDR3 runs 14 residues. J was trimmed by 10 bases and V by 3 bases; bases with no gene match: 5. Germline V CDR1 and CDR2: MNHNS, SASEGT. This specimen belongs to a study of T cell responses to AZD1222 COVID-19 vaccine. The method was immunoSEQ multiplex PCR; TCRdb's version includes in-frame clones alone and lacks a portion of them. The sample carries about 120,000 clones, roughly 90% recorded once. This receptor was identified in an adult in good health. The chain has TRBV6-1 and TRBJ1-4; 10 bases fit TRBD1. Specimen: peripheral blood, collected on day 0 of AZD1222 vaccination. This CDR3 reads CASSELDRGAKLFF. The CDR3 DNA is TGTGCCAGCAGTGAGTTGGACAGGGGGGCAAAACTGTTTTTT.